A selection of T cell receptor beta chains follows, all from one sample in a study of T cells in Graves' hyperthyroidism and ophthalmopathy. TCRdb used MiXCR to reprocess the multiplex PCR reads, holding one entry per CDR3 protein. The sample consists of hundreds of thousands of distinct CDR3 sequences, approximately 18% of them appearing once. The sequencing sample was made of blood. These receptors were obtained from a man aged 45-65 years with Graves' ophthalmopathy. Both conserved end residues are part of each CDR3. The D gene is left open where the match is weak. Clone size is not always given. Where it is, it says once, few, many or a class for expanded clones.

j_call clone_size v_call d_call cdr3_aa cdr3_nt
TRBJ1-1 few TRBV6-2/TRBV6-3 NA CATGRQNTEAFF TGTGCCACGGGACGGCAAAACACTGAAGCTTTCTTT
TRBJ2-7 NA TRBV28 TRBD1 CASSINRGRGDYYEQYF TGTGCCAGCAGTATTAACAGGGGGCGCGGCGATTACTACGAGCAGTACTTC
TRBJ2-5 NA TRBV9 NA CASSPMTGGGETQYF TGTGCCAGCAGCCCGATGACAGGTGGGGGAGAGACCCAGTACTTC
TRBJ2-1 NA TRBV3-1 TRBD2 CASSRGTSGRVNNEQFF TGTGCCAGCAGCCGAGGGACTAGCGGGAGGGTTAACAATGAGCAGTTCTTC
TRBJ2-3 once TRBV20-1 TRBD2 CSASRGRAVVDTQYF TGCAGTGCTAGTCGCGGGAGGGCCGTCGTAGATACGCAGTATTTT
TRBJ2-3 NA TRBV20-1 TRBD1 CSARDPGQLFWGTQYF TGCAGTGCTAGAGATCCGGGACAGCTTTTTTGGGGTACGCAGTATTTT
TRBJ2-7 many TRBV12-3/TRBV12-4 NA CASSLPRSSSTYEQYF TGTGCCAGCAGTTTGCCTAGGTCCTCCTCGACCTACGAGCAGTACTTC
TRBJ1-1 NA TRBV9 NA CASSGGNRETEAFF TGTGCCAGCAGCGGTGGGAATCGGGAAACTGAAGCTTTCTTT
TRBJ2-3 few TRBV20-1 TRBD1 CSARVGTGVGDTQYF TGCAGTGCTAGAGTCGGGACAGGGGTCGGAGATACGCAGTATTTT
TRBJ2-7 few TRBV9 NA CASSVDTGEGYEQYF TGTGCCAGCAGCGTAGATACGGGAGAGGGGTACGAGCAGTACTTC